A selection of T cell receptor beta chains follows, all from one sample in a study of identical twins. TCRdb ran MiXCR on the 5' RACE reads and lists one entry per CDR3 protein. The sample contains 1,800,000 or so distinct CDR3 sequences, 32% of which appear only once. The sequencing sample was made of cord blood. All receptors derive from a newborn girl in good health. Each CDR3 is given with its conserved first and last residue. A D gene is named only where the DNA matches it firmly. Expanded clones get a size class; other rows say once, few or many, or leave the size out.

clone size: few
J gene: TRBJ2-5
D gene: -
CDR3 length: 13
V gene: TRBV6-1
CDR3 protein: CASSFGVTETQYF
CDR3 DNA: TGTGCCAGCAGCTTCGGGGTAACAGAGACCCAGTACTTC

clone size: -
J gene: TRBJ2-1
D gene: -
CDR3 length: 15
V gene: TRBV20-1
CDR3 protein: CSAMGGGPIYNEQFF
CDR3 DNA: TGCAGTGCTATGGGGGGGGGCCCCATCTACAATGAGCAGTTCTTC

clone size: -
J gene: TRBJ2-3
D gene: -
CDR3 length: 16
V gene: TRBV5-1
CDR3 protein: CASSLWLHLNTDTQYF
CDR3 DNA: TGCGCCAGCAGCTTATGGCTACACCTAAACACAGATACGCAGTATTTT

clone size: few
J gene: TRBJ2-1
D gene: TRBD2
CDR3 length: 16
V gene: TRBV11-1
CDR3 protein: CASSLAGTMGVYEQFF
CDR3 DNA: TGTGCCAGCAGCTTAGCAGGGACTATGGGGGTCTATGAGCAGTTCTTC

clone size: many
J gene: TRBJ2-1
D gene: -
CDR3 length: 18
V gene: TRBV15
CDR3 protein: CATSRVFGKPGWYNEQFF
CDR3 DNA: TGTGCCACCAGCAGAGTGTTTGGGAAGCCCGGGTGGTACAATGAGCAGTTCTTC

clone size: few
J gene: TRBJ2-4
D gene: -
CDR3 length: 14
V gene: TRBV20-1
CDR3 protein: CSASGSLAKNIQYF
CDR3 DNA: TGCAGTGCTAGCGGGAGTTTAGCCAAAAACATTCAGTACTTC

clone size: -
J gene: TRBJ1-1
D gene: -
CDR3 length: 16
V gene: TRBV7-2
CDR3 protein: CASSPRLETGNTEAFF
CDR3 DNA: TGTGCCAGCAGCCCGCGATTGGAGACGGGGAACACTGAAGCTTTCTTT

clone size: few
J gene: TRBJ2-7
D gene: TRBD2
CDR3 length: 15
V gene: TRBV28
CDR3 protein: CASSLGLAYSYEQYF
CDR3 DNA: TGTGCCAGCAGTTTAGGACTAGCCTACTCCTACGAGCAGTACTTC

clone size: -
J gene: TRBJ1-5
D gene: -
CDR3 length: 14
V gene: TRBV5-6
CDR3 protein: CASSFWASNQPQHF
CDR3 DNA: TGTGCCAGCAGCTTCTGGGCGAGCAATCAGCCCCAGCATTTT

clone size: -
J gene: TRBJ2-3
D gene: -
CDR3 length: 11
V gene: TRBV2
CDR3 protein: CASLYTDTQYF
CDR3 DNA: TGTGCCAGCCTCTACACAGATACGCAGTATTTT

clone size: once
J gene: TRBJ2-1
D gene: -
CDR3 length: 16
V gene: TRBV19
CDR3 protein: CASTRTPGRSYNEQFF
CDR3 DNA: TGTGCCAGTACTCGAACCCCCGGACGTTCCTACAATGAGCAGTTCTTC

clone size: -
J gene: TRBJ2-7
D gene: -
CDR3 length: 14
V gene: TRBV12-3/TRBV12-4
CDR3 protein: CASRVIGVAYEQYF
CDR3 DNA: TGTGCCAGCAGAGTGATAGGGGTCGCCTACGAGCAGTACTTC

clone size: many
J gene: TRBJ2-7
D gene: -
CDR3 length: 15
V gene: TRBV4-2
CDR3 protein: CASSQGRGLSYEQYF
CDR3 DNA: TGTGCCAGCAGCCAAGGGAGGGGGCTCTCCTACGAGCAGTACTTC

clone size: -
J gene: TRBJ2-1
D gene: TRBD2
CDR3 length: 15
V gene: TRBV5-1
CDR3 protein: CASSSGDYRYNEQFF
CDR3 DNA: TGCGCCAGCAGCTCCGGGGACTACAGATACAATGAGCAGTTCTTC

clone size: -
J gene: TRBJ1-4
D gene: -
CDR3 length: 14
V gene: TRBV11-2
CDR3 protein: CASSSPGGNEKLFF
CDR3 DNA: TGTGCCAGCAGCTCCCCTGGGGGGAATGAAAAACTGTTTTTT

clone size: -
J gene: TRBJ1-4
D gene: -
CDR3 length: 15
V gene: TRBV25-1
CDR3 protein: CASSEWRGLNEKLFF
CDR3 DNA: TGTGCCAGCAGTGAATGGCGGGGGCTTAATGAAAAACTGTTTTTT

clone size: few
J gene: TRBJ1-1
D gene: -
CDR3 length: 15
V gene: TRBV14
CDR3 protein: CASSQEASMNTEAFF
CDR3 DNA: TGTGCCAGCAGCCAGGAGGCCTCCATGAACACTGAAGCTTTCTTT

clone size: -
J gene: TRBJ1-6
D gene: TRBD1
CDR3 length: 17
V gene: TRBV16
CDR3 protein: CASSPGTDLFYNSPLHF
CDR3 DNA: TGTGCCAGCAGCCCAGGGACAGATCTTTTCTATAATTCACCCCTCCACTTT

clone size: few
J gene: TRBJ1-6
D gene: -
CDR3 length: 15
V gene: TRBV20-1
CDR3 protein: CSARENPRSGSPLHF
CDR3 DNA: TGCAGTGCTAGAGAAAATCCGCGAAGTGGATCACCCCTCCACTTT

clone size: few
J gene: TRBJ2-3
D gene: -
CDR3 length: 16
V gene: TRBV5-1
CDR3 protein: CASSLAGLGTTDTQYF
CDR3 DNA: TGCGCCAGCAGCTTGGCCGGCCTGGGAACCACAGATACGCAGTATTTT

clone size: few
J gene: TRBJ1-2
D gene: TRBD1
CDR3 length: 11
V gene: TRBV29-1
CDR3 protein: CSVQGRDGYTF
CDR3 DNA: TGCAGCGTACAGGGGAGGGATGGCTACACCTTC

clone size: few
J gene: TRBJ2-7
D gene: TRBD2
CDR3 length: 15
V gene: TRBV12-3/TRBV12-4
CDR3 protein: CASSPGLAANYEQYF
CDR3 DNA: TGTGCCAGCAGTCCGGGACTAGCGGCAAACTACGAGCAGTACTTC

clone size: -
J gene: TRBJ2-7
D gene: -
CDR3 length: 15
V gene: TRBV3-1
CDR3 protein: CASSQTGTPGFEQYF
CDR3 DNA: TGTGCCAGCAGCCAGACCGGGACTCCCGGTTTCGAGCAGTACTTC

clone size: -
J gene: TRBJ2-3
D gene: -
CDR3 length: 16
V gene: TRBV4-2
CDR3 protein: CASSLHRDSSTDTQYF
CDR3 DNA: TGTGCCAGCAGCCTTCACCGGGACTCTAGCACAGATACGCAGTATTTT

clone size: -
J gene: TRBJ2-3
D gene: TRBD1
CDR3 length: 15
V gene: TRBV2
CDR3 protein: CASSGQGGGTDTQYF
CDR3 DNA: TGTGCCAGCAGTGGACAGGGGGGAGGCACAGATACGCAGTATTTT

clone size: -
J gene: TRBJ2-1
D gene: TRBD1
CDR3 length: 15
V gene: TRBV6-6
CDR3 protein: CASSRQGEAYNEQFF
CDR3 DNA: TGTGCCAGCAGCCGACAGGGGGAAGCTTACAATGAGCAGTTCTTC

clone size: few
J gene: TRBJ1-5
D gene: -
CDR3 length: 17
V gene: TRBV20-1
CDR3 protein: CSARDGWGTSGNQPQHF
CDR3 DNA: TGCAGTGCTAGAGATGGGTGGGGGACCTCTGGCAATCAGCCCCAGCATTTT

clone size: -
J gene: TRBJ2-7
D gene: -
CDR3 length: 12
V gene: TRBV10-2
CDR3 protein: CASSVWVDEQYF
CDR3 DNA: TGCGCCAGCAGTGTCTGGGTTGACGAGCAGTACTTC

clone size: -
J gene: TRBJ1-2
D gene: TRBD1
CDR3 length: 15
V gene: TRBV7-9
CDR3 protein: CASSLDSAGGYGYTF
CDR3 DNA: TGTGCCAGCAGCTTAGACTCGGCAGGGGGCTATGGCTACACCTTC

clone size: few
J gene: TRBJ2-3
D gene: -
CDR3 length: 13
V gene: TRBV4-1
CDR3 protein: CASSQEHTDTQYF
CDR3 DNA: TGCGCCAGCAGCCAAGAACATACAGATACGCAGTATTTT

clone size: few
J gene: TRBJ2-4
D gene: -
CDR3 length: 16
V gene: TRBV5-1
CDR3 protein: CASSLVSDAIKNIQYF
CDR3 DNA: TGCGCCAGCAGCTTGGTTAGCGACGCAATTAAAAACATTCAGTACTTC

clone size: -
J gene: TRBJ2-3
D gene: -
CDR3 length: 16
V gene: TRBV12-3/TRBV12-4
CDR3 protein: CASSFGPFGRTDTQYF
CDR3 DNA: TGTGCCAGCAGTTTTGGGCCTTTCGGGAGAACAGATACGCAGTATTTT

clone size: few
J gene: TRBJ2-3
D gene: -
CDR3 length: 13
V gene: TRBV20-1
CDR3 protein: CSARLTTTDTQYF
CDR3 DNA: TGCAGTGCTAGATTGACAACCACAGATACGCAGTATTTT

clone size: -
J gene: TRBJ2-3
D gene: TRBD2
CDR3 length: 18
V gene: TRBV11-1
CDR3 protein: CASSQPGLAGVETDTQYF
CDR3 DNA: TGTGCCAGCAGTCAACCGGGACTAGCGGGAGTAGAAACAGATACGCAGTATTTT

clone size: once
J gene: TRBJ2-2
D gene: -
CDR3 length: 13
V gene: TRBV12-3/TRBV12-4
CDR3 protein: CASSRDTPGELFF
CDR3 DNA: TGTGCCAGCAGTCGGGACACCCCCGGGGAGCTGTTTTTT

clone size: -
J gene: TRBJ2-5
D gene: -
CDR3 length: 14
V gene: TRBV10-3
CDR3 protein: CAISESGHSYERYF
CDR3 DNA: TGTGCCATCAGTGAGTCAGGACACTCCTACGAGCGGTACTTC

clone size: -
J gene: TRBJ2-2
D gene: -
CDR3 length: 15
V gene: TRBV10-3
CDR3 protein: CAISADENPTGELFF
CDR3 DNA: TGTGCCATCAGCGCGGACGAGAACCCCACCGGGGAGCTGTTTTTT

clone size: -
J gene: TRBJ2-1
D gene: TRBD2
CDR3 length: 16
V gene: TRBV12-5
CDR3 protein: CASGPQTSGWWNEQFF
CDR3 DNA: TGTGCTAGTGGTCCCCAAACTAGCGGGTGGTGGAATGAGCAGTTCTTC

clone size: -
J gene: TRBJ1-1
D gene: TRBD1
CDR3 length: 17
V gene: TRBV27
CDR3 protein: CASSLRGQGRGDTEAFF
CDR3 DNA: TGTGCCAGCAGTTTAAGGGGGCAGGGGAGAGGGGACACTGAAGCTTTCTTT